This T cell receptor (beta chain) is drawn from a study of radiation and T cells in renal cell carcinoma. Here immunoSEQ multiplex PCR was the method, and the copy in TCRdb shows in-frame clones only, minus some. The sample holds some 95,000 clones, less than 90% seen once. Trimming stripped 0 bases from V and 9 bases from J, with 21 bases between. The CDR3 has 16 residues. Germline lookup yields CDR1 SGHRS and CDR2 YFSETQ. This sample's time point: baseline pretreatment blood. The treatment is: 15 Gy SBRT to primary tumor, nephrectomy 4 weeks later. After SBRT, blood was collected at 2 and 4 weeks, plus baseline. Clear cell pathology was present in this patient's renal cell carcinoma. Only one count was recorded for this clone.

Sample: blood, taken from a patient whose treatment included radiotherapy and nephrectomy. The chain combines TRBV5-1 with TRBJ1-1; D gene unclear. This TCR was sampled from a man aged 50 to 60 with renal cell carcinoma. In DNA form, the CDR3 reads TGCGCCAGCAGCTTGGTTGATTATCGGGGTTCCTCGAAAGCTTTCTTT. This sequence encodes CASSLVDYRGSSKAFF.